This T cell receptor beta chain was sequenced during a study of immune heterogeneity within non-small cell lung tumors. On the study more broadly: The tumors comprised a handful of squamous cell carcinomas, under 13 non-squamous carcinomas and 1 not otherwise specified. Study-level results: Local tumor mutational burden showed a correlation with local T-cell clonality that was moderate but significant (R about 0.35).

This clonotype was picked up a small number of times. Its antigen is not identified. For the TCR beta CDR3, multiplex PCR with 32 V and 13 J primers performed the amplification. Each CDR3 protein gets one entry after TCRdb re-called the multiplex PCR reads with MiXCR. The sample contains around 15,000 distinct CDR3 sequences, about 30% of which appear only once. Bulk tumor genomic DNA constituted the template, at 550 to 750 ng per sample. Multiple widely separated biopsies were taken from each primary tumor at surgery. Patients underwent curative surgery for untreated, newly diagnosed non-small cell lung cancer. Surgery with curative intent was being performed on the donors, who were newly diagnosed non-small cell lung cancer patients. This receptor was obtained from a man between 35 and 55 years old with non-small cell lung cancer. The material sequenced was lung tumor tissue.

The CDR3 sequence: CASSPSGLLLYEQYF. The CDR3 DNA follows: TGTGCCAGCAGCCCTAGCGGACTCCTGCTCTACGAGCAGTACTTC. The chain recombines TRBV7-9 with TRBJ2-7; 7 bases agree with TRBD2. Trimming cost V 5 bases and J 3 bases; bases outside gene matches: 10. The CDR3 covers 15 residues. CDR1 SEHNR and CDR2 FQNEAQ come from the germline V gene (reference sequence).